This TCR beta chain was identified in a study of PD-1 blockade in classical Hodgkin lymphoma. Findings of the study overall: At baseline, newly diagnosed patients reportedly showed less TCR diversity than healthy donors. What drove the repertoire differences, possibly disease activity or prior therapy, has not been defined.

CDR3 length: 17 amino acids. V was pared by 3 bases and J by 3 bases, with 6 bases of the junction left unmatched. Germline lookup yields CDR1 SGHRS and CDR2 YFSETQ. Clones were sequenced by immunoSEQ multiplex PCR, and TCRdb holds only the in-frame ones, with some missing. The profile shows some 21,000 clones, 94% of them singletons. Comments on this clone: The antigen is unknown.

Time point reported: newly diagnosed, previously untreated cHL patient sample. Peripheral samples used as comparators were newly diagnosed, untreated classical Hodgkin lymphoma PBMCs. The sequence came from a human donor with classical Hodgkin lymphoma. The sequenced sample was peripheral blood mononuclear cells (PBMCs). The chain links TRBV5-1 to TRBJ2-3; TRBD2 aligns across 14 bases. The CDR3 nucleotides read TGCGCCAGCAGCTCAACGACTAGCGGGGGGGCTACAGATACGCAGTATTTT. The encoded protein is CASSSTTSGGATDTQYF.